Here is one T cell receptor beta chain with its context. This clone was observed a single time. What antigen it recognizes has not been identified. Per-base quality was not reported, and no clone a single base away is much larger than it. From a lookup of the germline V gene, CDR1 and CDR2 are LGHNA and YSLEER. Cut back by 0 bases and 1 base, the V and J ends lie 9 bases apart. The CDR3 holds 15 amino acids from the cysteine to the phenylalanine. Only the CDR3 DNA stays, 45 bases, in frame from base 1. Library preparation employed the immunoSEQ multiplex PCR assay. TCRdb re-hosts the immuneACCESS table, in-frame sequences only. Its copies lack some clones; in the studies checked, an unresolved V gene accounts for under half of them, and the cause for the rest is not known. This sample has around 50,000 clones in its table, and 86% of those were observed once. Clones ranked in the top ten supply about 17% of the sample.

This sample stems from a study of radiotherapy plus CTLA-4 blockade in lung cancer listed by TCRdb under 2018. Broadly, across the study: Among the enrolled patients, 15% to 20% had an objective response, and about 29% reached disease control.

Paper-wide results and their limitations: TCR clones derived from tumors expanded in peripheral blood after treatment with radiotherapy and ipilimumab. Early dynamic changes in blood T cell clones, together with increased serum interferon-beta after radiation, were reported as the strongest predictors of response.

In this study, focal radiation therapy paired with CTLA-4 blockade (ipilimumab) was tested in patients who had chemo-refractory metastatic non-small-cell lung cancer. The clonotype was recovered from a human donor with non-small cell lung cancer that progressed on radiotherapy plus ipilimumab. Some clones in this sample may be carry-over from other donors' samples. The rearranged segments are TRBV4-3 and TRBJ1-1; tentative D gene TRBD1, with 5 bases matching. The sample was peripheral blood, taken from a patient treated with radiotherapy plus ipilimumab. The base sequence is TGCGCCAGCAGCCAAGATGGGCAGGGGAACACTGAAGCTTTCTTT. It translates as CASSQDGQGNTEAFF.